This T cell receptor (beta chain) was identified in a study of OX40 agonist ivuxolimab in advanced cancers. Study-wide context: Dose-escalation cases comprised hepatocellular carcinoma, melanoma, renal cell or head and neck cancer.

Exclusion applied to patients with autoimmune disease history or systemic immunosuppression. Samples were taken at baseline and on day 1 of cycles 4 and 7. The repertoire was sequenced with immunoSEQ multiplex PCR; TCRdb's copy has only in-frame clones and lacks some. The sample has tens of thousands of clones; approximately 91% are singletons. CDR1 is ENHRY, CDR2 SYGVKD, per germline. V shed 0 bases, J shed 1 base, and the junction held 6 bases outside the gene matches. CDR3 length: 16 amino acids. Sequencing used CD4+ or CD8+ T cells sorted from blood, obtained in a trial of the OX40 agonist ivuxolimab. This receptor was obtained from an adult with an advanced solid tumor such as melanoma, head and neck, liver or kidney cancer. The chain joins TRBV10-3 to TRBJ2-7; 7 nucleotides line up with TRBD2. The CDR3 DNA reads TGTGCCATCAGTGAGTCTTCCGCTAGCGGATCCTACGAGCAGTACGTC. Translation gives CAISESSASGSYEQYV.